The 5 T cell receptor beta chains below were found in one sample sequenced in a study of cytotoxic CD8 clonotypes in ibrutinib-treated CLL. Sequencing used immunoSEQ multiplex PCR; TCRdb keeps in-frame clones, though not all of them. The sample comprises over 120,000 clones, around 76% of which are singletons, and 4.5% to 6.5% rests with the top ten. The sample here was PBMCs, taken after 24 months of ibrutinib treatment. All receptors come from a human donor with chronic lymphocytic leukemia.

The V and J genes are TRBV19 and TRBJ1-5; D is ambiguous. Germline V CDR1 and CDR2: LNHDA, SQIVND (reference sequence). Trimming left V 3 bases short and J 5 bases short, with 11 bases between. The CDR3 runs 14 residues. As DNA, the CDR3 is TGTGCCAGTAGTATGTGGAGCCTCGATCAGCCCCAGCATTTT. Translated: CASSMWSLDQPQHF.

V usage is TRBV30 and J usage is TRBJ1-6; TRBD1 matches at 11 bases. CDR3 length: 14 amino acids. After removal of 4 bases from V and 9 bases from J, the junction contained 5 bases not matched to a gene. Germline values: CDR1 GTSNPN, CDR2 SVGIG (reference sequence). The CDR3 DNA reads as TGTGCCTGGACCTCGGGACAGGGGGGTTCACCCCTCCACTTT. Encoded protein: CAWTSGQGGSPLHF.

The chain couples TRBV28 to TRBJ1-3; 7 bases fit TRBD1. Trimming at V came to 8 bases and at J to 4 bases, leaving 11 bases not matched to a gene. There are 15 residues in the CDR3. Looked up from germline, CDR1 is MDHEN and CDR2 is SYDVKM. DNA of the CDR3: TGTGCCAGCGGCCAGGGGGGGACATTCGGAAACACCATATATTTT. Translating it yields CASGQGGTFGNTIYF.

The chain employs TRBV4-3 and TRBJ2-2, with TRBD2 as a possible D gene (6 bases). There are 16 residues in the CDR3. CDR1 and CDR2 from the germline V gene are LGHNA and YSLEER. Between the trimmed V and J ends, which lost 1 base and 6 bases, there was a span of 15 bases. The CDR3 region is CASSQVPAPGAGELFF. DNA of the CDR3: TGCGCCAGCAGCCAAGTCCCGGCCCCGGGGGCCGGGGAGCTGTTTTTT.

This clone occurred once. The chain carries TRBV19 and TRBJ2-2; D is undetermined. The V end lost 4 bases, the J end lost 8 bases, and 5 bases lay between the germline ends. The CDR3 contains 11 residues. Germline V gene data show CDR1 as LNHDA and CDR2 as SQIVND (reference sequence). The CDR3 is CASSKPGELFF. In DNA, the CDR3 is TGTGCCAGTAGTAAGCCGGGGGAGCTGTTTTTT.